One sample yielded the 22 T cell receptor beta chains listed below, sequenced in a study of blood T cell repertoires in COVID-19. TCRdb's table, derived via immunoSEQ multiplex PCR, lists solely in-frame clones and lacks some. The sample consists of some 100,000 clones, 88% of them appearing once. Sample: peripheral blood. Receptor source: a man aged 45-65 years with COVID-19, enrolled during active disease.

The rearrangement links TRBV28 to TRBJ1-2; 7 bases are a match to TRBD1. There are 13 residues in the CDR3. Losses at the gene ends were 5 bases for V and 4 bases for J; bases not matched to a gene: 4. CDR1 is MDHEN and CDR2 is SYDVKM in the germline V gene. CDR3 sequence reads: CASSPDRRYGYTF. The CDR3 DNA is TGTGCCAGCAGTCCGGACAGGCGCTATGGCTACACCTTC.

This rearrangement joins TRBV2 to TRBJ1-5; D may be TRBD1 (6 bases). CDR1 and CDR2 from the germline V gene are SNHLY and FYNNEI. The CDR3 length is 15 residues. V was shortened by 4 bases and J by 0 bases, with 10 bases between the two germline ends. In nucleotides, the CDR3 is TGTGCCAGCAGTGCTGGACAGTTTAGCAATCAGCCCCAGCATTTT. Residues: CASSAGQFSNQPQHF.

This chain connects TRBV4-3 to TRBJ1-4; TRBD1 might be the D (5 bases). V lost 5 bases and J lost 1, with 14 bases in between. The length of the CDR3 is 16 residues. Germline CDR1 and CDR2: LGHNA and YSLEER. CDR3 protein: CASSATMGGTNEKLFF. CDR3 sequence (DNA): TGCGCCAGCAGCGCTACCATGGGGGGAACTAATGAAAAACTGTTTTTT.

This chain uses TRBV28 with TRBJ1-4; 8 nucleotides line up with TRBD1. The J segment lost 3 bases and the V segment lost 7 bases, leaving 4 bases of the junction unmatched. The CDR3 is 14 amino acids. The V gene's germline CDR1 is MDHEN and CDR2 SYDVKM. This CDR3 reads CASTSGQANEKLFF. CDR3 DNA: TGTGCCAGCACCTCGGGACAGGCTAATGAAAAACTGTTTTTT.

V usage is TRBV4-1 and J usage is TRBJ1-1; tentative D call: TRBD1 (5 bases). Germline V lookup: CDR1 MGHRA, CDR2 YSYEKL. The CDR3 is made up of 19 amino acids. V dropped 0 bases and J dropped 1 base, with 21 bases sitting between them. The CDR3 sequence is CASSQDWQGAFSGNTEAFF. The CDR3, as DNA: TGCGCCAGCAGCCAAGATTGGCAGGGCGCATTTTCTGGGAACACTGAAGCTTTCTTT.

V is TRBV4-3 and J is TRBJ2-1; 7 nucleotides agree with TRBD2. The length of the CDR3 is 15 residues. Trimming at V came to 4 bases and at J to 7 bases, leaving 10 bases not matched to a gene. CDR1 LGHNA and CDR2 YSLEER come from the germline V gene. CDR3 bases: TGCGCCAGCAGCCTTGGAGCGCAGGGAGGGAATGAGCAGTTCTTC. This encodes CASSLGAQGGNEQFF.

J is TRBJ2-3 and V is TRBV6-4; TRBD2 agrees at 12 bases. This CDR3 comprises 15 residues. Germline V gene lookup returns CDR1 MRHNA and CDR2 SNTAGT. V was clipped by 5 bases and J by 5 bases; unmatched bases: 5. The DNA of the CDR3 is TGTGCCAGCAGTCCCGGACTAGCGGGGATAGATACGCAGTATTTT. It translates to CASSPGLAGIDTQYF.

Only a few counts were recorded for this clone. This sequence joins TRBV10-2 and TRBJ1-1, with 9 positions matching TRBD1. There are 15 residues in the CDR3. J was trimmed by 4 bases and V by 5 bases; bases with no gene match: 8. Per the germline V gene, CDR1 is WSHSY and CDR2 is SAAADI. As DNA, the CDR3 is TGCGCCAGCAGTTACGACAGGGGGGTGTTCACTGAAGCTTTCTTT. This encodes CASSYDRGVFTEAFF.

CDR3 residues: CASSVQGYGYTF. CDR3 DNA sequence: TGTGCCAGTAGTGTACAGGGGTATGGCTACACCTTC. V and J are TRBV19 and TRBJ1-2, with TRBD1 identical over 7 bases. Germline loops: CDR1 LNHDA, CDR2 SQIVND (reference sequence). Trimming removed 5 bases from V and 5 bases from J; junction bases left unmatched: 2. The CDR3 length is 12 residues.

The chain combines TRBV21-1 with TRBJ1-3; the listed D gene, TRBD1, was not tested against the DNA. TRBV21-1 is termed a pseudogene. The CDR3 runs 17 residues. CDR3 amino acids: CASSKTVPGTGVNTIYF. Here the CDR3 DNA reads TGTGCCAGCAGCAAAACCGTTCCCGGGACAGGGGTAAACACCATATATTTT.

The chain has TRBV6-5 and TRBJ1-2; no reliable D call. The CDR3 has 12 amino acids. Trimming removed 7 bases at V and 2 bases at J, with 8 bases between. Germline lookup yields CDR1 MNHEY and CDR2 SVGAGI. The CDR3 DNA follows: TGTGCCAGCACTCTCCGGAACTATGGCTACACCTTC. This translates into CASTLRNYGYTF.

The J gene is TRBJ2-7, the V gene TRBV18, with D possibly matching TRBD2 (6 bases). Germline V gene data show CDR1 as KGHSH and CDR2 as LQKENI. The CDR3 is 13 amino acids. Between the trimmed V and J ends, which lost 6 bases and 0 bases, there was a span of 9 bases. This CDR3 reads CASSTGGSYEQYF. The CDR3 bases are TGTGCCAGCTCGACCGGGGGCTCCTACGAGCAGTACTTC.

CDR3 sequence: CASTAGGSYNEQFF. CDR3 nucleotides: TGTGCCAGCACTGCGGGGGGCTCCTACAATGAGCAGTTCTTC. J is TRBJ2-1 and V is TRBV28; 8 nucleotides agree with TRBD2. The junction had 2 bases not matched to a gene; V was cut back by 7 bases and J by 0 bases. The CDR3 length is 14 residues. Germline assignment: CDR1 MDHEN and CDR2 SYDVKM.

V is TRBV19 and J is TRBJ1-1, with D hard to call. Germline CDR1 reads LNHDA; CDR2 reads SQIVND (reference sequence). The length of the CDR3 is 14 residues. V was shortened by 5 bases and J by 11 bases, with 21 bases between the two germline ends. The CDR3 here is CASSVGQSGRGAFF. The DNA of the CDR3 is TGTGCCAGTAGTGTCGGGCAAAGTGGGCGAGGGGCTTTCTTT.

The CDR3: CASSMSSGGAPEQFF. In nucleotides, the CDR3 is TGTGCCAGTAGTATGTCCAGCGGGGGGGCCCCTGAGCAGTTCTTC. This chain uses TRBV19 with TRBJ2-1; 10 nucleotides agree with TRBD2. The CDR3 length is 15 residues. From germline, CDR1 is LNHDA and CDR2 SQIVND (reference sequence). The V and J ends lost 3 bases and 9 bases, in that order; junction bases with no gene match: 8.

J is TRBJ1-2 and V is TRBV7-8; D is unresolved. The CDR3 is 12 residues long. In germline, CDR1 is SGHVS, CDR2 FQNEAQ. V lost 4 bases and J lost 13, with 16 bases in between. CDR3 coding DNA: TGTGCCAGCAGCTCGAAATACAGAGTTCCCACCTTC. This sequence encodes CASSSKYRVPTF.

The chain couples TRBV24-1 to TRBJ2-2; D is unclear. CDR1 KGHDR and CDR2 SFDVKD come from the germline V gene. The CDR3 sequence is 13 residues long. V was pared by 4 bases and J by 5 bases, with 7 bases between. The CDR3 protein is CATSDPGTGELFF. The CDR3 region has the DNA TGTGCCACCAGTGACCCCGGGACCGGGGAGCTGTTTTTT.

The V and J genes are TRBV19 and TRBJ2-2, with 9 bases identical to TRBD1. CDR3 length: 13 amino acids. Germline assignment: CDR1 LNHDA and CDR2 SQIVND (reference sequence). The trim removed 10 bases at V and 3 bases at J, leaving 3 bases unmatched. CDR3 DNA: TGTGCCACCGGGGACAGGGACACCGGGGAGCTGTTTTTT. Residues: CATGDRDTGELFF.

The chain has TRBV18 and TRBJ1-1; D is unresolved. The CDR3 has 14 residues. The germline V and J ends were trimmed by 3 bases and 0 bases, with 8 bases remaining between them. Looked up from germline, CDR1 is KGHSH and CDR2 is LQKENI. The CDR3: CASSPGLMNTEAFF. The DNA of the CDR3 is TGTGCCAGCTCACCGGGCCTCATGAACACTGAAGCTTTCTTT.

V is TRBV12-2 and J is TRBJ1-2. TRBV12-2 is noted as a pseudogene. This CDR3 is 16 amino acids long. The CDR3 nucleotides read TGTGCAAGTCGCATGGAGGGGCCTGCGGTAAACTATGGCTACACCTTC. This codes for CASRMEGPAVNYGYTF.

This chain links TRBV19 with TRBJ2-3, with D uncertain. Germline values: CDR1 LNHDA, CDR2 SQIVND (reference sequence). This CDR3 contains 13 residues. The V gene lost 3 bases and the J gene lost 4 bases, with 8 bases spanning the gap. Here the CDR3 DNA reads TGTGCCAGTAGTATGCCTCCGGCAGATACGCAGTATTTT. Its translation: CASSMPPADTQYF.

The chain has TRBV2 and TRBJ2-1; D is perhaps TRBD1 (5 bases). V was cut by 10 bases and J by 2 bases, with 18 bases left in between. Germline CDR1 reads SNHLY; CDR2 reads FYNNEI. This CDR3 spans 15 amino acids. The DNA of the CDR3 is TGTGCCACCACTACAGGTCCAGGTCCCTACAATGAGCAGTTCTTC. Translating gives CATTTGPGPYNEQFF. The whole variable domain, filled in from reference TRBV2 and TRBJ2-1, reads EPEVTQTPSHQVTQMGQEVILRCVPISNHLYFYWYRQILGQKVEFLVSFYNNEISEKSEIFDDQFSVERPDGSNFTLKIRSTKLEDSAMYFCATTTGPGPYNEQFFGPGTRLTVL.